This TCR beta chain was profiled in a study of cytomegalovirus exposure and HLA in healthy donors. Germline lookup yields CDR1 LNHDA and CDR2 SQIVND (reference sequence). The CDR3 runs to 14 residues. Trimming removed 3 bases from V and 0 bases from J, with 8 bases in between. 13 Jbeta primers and 60 Vbeta primers were used for the PCR. Generated by immunoSEQ multiplex PCR, the TCRdb table keeps only in-frame clones and is missing some. The sample holds 90,000 to 130,000 clones, roughly 73% seen once. The sequence derives from a woman aged 30 to 39 in good health and CMV-seronegative. Material: PBMCs. This chain uses TRBV19 with TRBJ1-1; D unclear. The CDR3 coding sequence is TGTGCCAGTAGTATTTCACAGATGAACACTGAAGCTTTCTTT. This sequence encodes CASSISQMNTEAFF.